The rows below give T cell receptor beta chains drawn from one sample of a study of cytomegalovirus exposure and HLA in healthy donors. Clones were read by immunoSEQ multiplex PCR, and TCRdb kept only the in-frame ones, dropping some. Of around 100,000 clones listed, roughly 81% are singletons. What was sequenced was PBMCs. The receptor set was obtained from a woman aged 18-30 years in good health and CMV-seropositive. Both conserved end residues are part of each CDR3. A D gene is named only where the DNA matches it firmly. Some rows mark clone size as missing; the rest say once, few, many or name a class of expanded clone.

CDR3aa: CASSLVVRVETQYF
CDR3nt: TGTGCCAGCAGCTTAGTGGTCAGGGTTGAGACCCAGTACTTC
d_gene: .
v_gene: TRBV7-9
j_gene: TRBJ2-5
abundance: .

CDR3aa: CASSLVRGSGNTIYF
CDR3nt: TGTGCCAGCAGCTTAGTGAGAGGGTCTGGAAACACCATATATTTT
d_gene: .
v_gene: TRBV11-2
j_gene: TRBJ1-3
abundance: .

CDR3aa: CASSTGLAGPPNEQFF
CDR3nt: TGCGCCAGCAGCACCGGACTAGCGGGACCCCCCAATGAGCAGTTCTTC
d_gene: TRBD2
v_gene: TRBV5-1
j_gene: TRBJ2-1
abundance: .

CDR3aa: CASNTDSNYGYTF
CDR3nt: TGTGCCAGTAACACGGACAGTAACTATGGCTACACCTTC
d_gene: .
v_gene: TRBV19
j_gene: TRBJ1-2
abundance: .

CDR3aa: CASSLGTISPEAFF
CDR3nt: TGTGCCAGCAGCTTGGGAACTATTTCCCCTGAAGCTTTCTTT
d_gene: .
v_gene: TRBV5-4
j_gene: TRBJ1-1
abundance: few

CDR3aa: CAIRRQGQVGELFF
CDR3nt: TGTGCCATCAGGAGACAGGGTCAAGTCGGGGAGCTGTTTTTT
d_gene: TRBD1
v_gene: TRBV10-3
j_gene: TRBJ2-2
abundance: few

CDR3aa: CATKQGAGGYTF
CDR3nt: TGTGCCACAAAACAGGGGGCGGGGGGCTACACCTTC
d_gene: TRBD1
v_gene: TRBV28
j_gene: TRBJ1-2
abundance: .

CDR3aa: CASSYRLAGGEQYF
CDR3nt: TGTGCCAGCAGTTACAGGCTAGCGGGAGGCGAGCAGTACTTC
d_gene: TRBD2
v_gene: TRBV6-5
j_gene: TRBJ2-7
abundance: .

CDR3aa: CASSRGSGSPLHF
CDR3nt: TGCGCCAGCAGCCGTGGATCAGGTTCACCCCTCCACTTT
d_gene: .
v_gene: TRBV5-1
j_gene: TRBJ1-6
abundance: .

CDR3aa: CSVVKGGEPYEQYF
CDR3nt: TGCAGCGTTGTCAAGGGGGGGGAACCCTACGAGCAGTACTTC
d_gene: .
v_gene: TRBV29-1
j_gene: TRBJ2-7
abundance: .

CDR3aa: CASSGGQGEEKLFF
CDR3nt: TGCGCCAGCAGCGGGGGACAGGGTGAGGAAAAACTGTTTTTT
d_gene: TRBD1
v_gene: TRBV5-1
j_gene: TRBJ1-4
abundance: .

CDR3aa: CASISGLGQGNEQFF
CDR3nt: TGTGCCAGTATCTCGGGACTGGGACAGGGCAATGAGCAGTTCTTC
d_gene: TRBD1
v_gene: TRBV19
j_gene: TRBJ2-1
abundance: .

CDR3aa: CASSSGQGNYGYTF
CDR3nt: TGTGCCAGCAGCTCCGGACAGGGCAACTATGGCTACACCTTC
d_gene: TRBD1
v_gene: TRBV7-8
j_gene: TRBJ1-2
abundance: .

CDR3aa: CASRAGAYQKETQYF
CDR3nt: TGTGCCAGCAGAGCAGGGGCCTACCAAAAAGAGACCCAGTACTTC
d_gene: .
v_gene: TRBV2
j_gene: TRBJ2-5
abundance: .

CDR3aa: CSVEEGADLYGYTF
CDR3nt: TGCAGCGTTGAGGAGGGGGCGGATCTCTATGGCTACACCTTC
d_gene: TRBD1
v_gene: TRBV29-1
j_gene: TRBJ1-2
abundance: .

CDR3aa: CASSTGSPNQPQHF
CDR3nt: TGCGCCAGCAGTACAGGTTCCCCCAATCAGCCCCAGCATTTT
d_gene: .
v_gene: TRBV4-1
j_gene: TRBJ1-5
abundance: .

CDR3aa: CASRRPPQLYEQYF
CDR3nt: TGTGCCAGCAGGAGGCCCCCCCAACTCTACGAGCAGTACTTC
d_gene: .
v_gene: TRBV2
j_gene: TRBJ2-7
abundance: once

CDR3aa: CAIMGGTSTDTQYF
CDR3nt: TGTGCCATCATGGGGGGTACTAGCACAGATACGCAGTATTTT
d_gene: .
v_gene: TRBV10-3
j_gene: TRBJ2-3
abundance: .